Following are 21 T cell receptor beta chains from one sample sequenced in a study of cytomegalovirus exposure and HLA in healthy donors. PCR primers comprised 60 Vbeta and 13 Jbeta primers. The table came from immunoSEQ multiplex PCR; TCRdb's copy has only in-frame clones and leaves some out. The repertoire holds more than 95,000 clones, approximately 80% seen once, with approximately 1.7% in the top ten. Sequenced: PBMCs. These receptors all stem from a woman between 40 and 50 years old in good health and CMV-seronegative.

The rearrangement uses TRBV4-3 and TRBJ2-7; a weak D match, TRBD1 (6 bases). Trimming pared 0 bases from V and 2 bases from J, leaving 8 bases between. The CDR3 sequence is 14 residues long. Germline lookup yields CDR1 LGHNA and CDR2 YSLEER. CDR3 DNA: TGCGCCAGCAGCCAAGAGCGACAGGCCTACGAGCAGTACTTC. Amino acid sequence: CASSQERQAYEQYF.

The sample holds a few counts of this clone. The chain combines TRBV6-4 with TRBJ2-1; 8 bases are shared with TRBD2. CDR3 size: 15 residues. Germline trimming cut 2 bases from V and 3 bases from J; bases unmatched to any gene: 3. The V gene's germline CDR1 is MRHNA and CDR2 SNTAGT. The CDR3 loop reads CASSDTLADYNEQFF. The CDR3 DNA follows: TGTGCCAGCAGTGACACACTAGCGGACTACAATGAGCAGTTCTTC.

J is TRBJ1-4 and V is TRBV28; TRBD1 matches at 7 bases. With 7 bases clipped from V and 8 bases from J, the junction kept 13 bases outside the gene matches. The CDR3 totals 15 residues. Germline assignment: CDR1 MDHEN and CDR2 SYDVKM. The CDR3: CASNHHTGVGEKLFF. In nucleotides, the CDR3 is TGTGCCAGCAACCACCATACAGGGGTTGGGGAAAAACTGTTTTTT.

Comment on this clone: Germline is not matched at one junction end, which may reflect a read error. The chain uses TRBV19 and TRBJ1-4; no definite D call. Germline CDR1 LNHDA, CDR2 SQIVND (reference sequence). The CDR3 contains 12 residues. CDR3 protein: CASGYSSGKLFF. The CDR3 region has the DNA TGTGCCAGTGGTTACAGTAGCGGAAAACTATTTTTT.

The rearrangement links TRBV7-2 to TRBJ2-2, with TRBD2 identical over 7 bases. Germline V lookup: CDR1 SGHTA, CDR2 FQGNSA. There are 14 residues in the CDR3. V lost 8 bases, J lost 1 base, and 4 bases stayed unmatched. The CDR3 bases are TGTGCCAGCTGCAAGCGGGAGAACACCGGGGAGCTGTTTTTT. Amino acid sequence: CASCKRENTGELFF.

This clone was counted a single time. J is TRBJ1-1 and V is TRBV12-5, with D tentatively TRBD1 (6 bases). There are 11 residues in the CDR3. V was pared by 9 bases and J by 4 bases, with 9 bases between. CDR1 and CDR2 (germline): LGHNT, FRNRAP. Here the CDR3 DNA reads TGTGCTAGCCGAGGGGGCACTGAAGCTTTCTTT. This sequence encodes CASRGGTEAFF.

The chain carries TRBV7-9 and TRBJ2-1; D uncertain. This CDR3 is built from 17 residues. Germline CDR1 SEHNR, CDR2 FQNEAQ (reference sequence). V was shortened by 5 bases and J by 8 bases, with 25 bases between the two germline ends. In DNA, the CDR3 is TGTGCCAGCAGCCACTATGAGGAAGAAAGGAATATCGATGAGCAGTTCTTC. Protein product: CASSHYEEERNIDEQFF.

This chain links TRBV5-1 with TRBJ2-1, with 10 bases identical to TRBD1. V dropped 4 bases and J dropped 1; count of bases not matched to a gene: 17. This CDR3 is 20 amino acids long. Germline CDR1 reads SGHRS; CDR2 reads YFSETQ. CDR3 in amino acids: CASSAAGTGAYLRSYNEQFF. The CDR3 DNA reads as TGCGCCAGCAGCGCGGCCGGGACAGGGGCGTACTTGAGGTCCTACAATGAGCAGTTCTTC.

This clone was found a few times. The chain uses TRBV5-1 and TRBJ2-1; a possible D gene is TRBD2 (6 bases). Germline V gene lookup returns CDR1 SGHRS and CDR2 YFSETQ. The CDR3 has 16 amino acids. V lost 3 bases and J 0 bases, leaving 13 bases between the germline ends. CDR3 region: CASSWVAVSSYNEQFF. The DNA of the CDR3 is TGCGCCAGCAGCTGGGTAGCGGTTAGCTCCTACAATGAGCAGTTCTTC. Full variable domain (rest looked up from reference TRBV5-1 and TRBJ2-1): KAGVTQTPRYLIKTRGQQVTLSCSPISGHRSVSWYQQTPGQGLQFLFEYFSETQRNKGNFPGRFSGRQFSNSRSEMNVSTLELGDSALYLCASSWVAVSSYNEQFFGPGTRLTVL.

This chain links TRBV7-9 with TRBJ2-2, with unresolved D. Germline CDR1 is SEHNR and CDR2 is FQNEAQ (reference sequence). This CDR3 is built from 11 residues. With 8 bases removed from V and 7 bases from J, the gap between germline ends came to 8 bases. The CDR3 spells CASPSLGELFF. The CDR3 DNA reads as TGTGCCAGCCCAAGCCTCGGGGAGCTGTTTTTT. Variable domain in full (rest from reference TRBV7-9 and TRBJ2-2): DTGVSQNPRHKITKRGQNVTFRCDPISEHNRLYWYRQTLGQGPEFLTYFQNEAQLEKSRLLSDRFSAERPKGSFSTLEIQRTEQGDSAMYLCASPSLGELFFGEGSRLTVL.

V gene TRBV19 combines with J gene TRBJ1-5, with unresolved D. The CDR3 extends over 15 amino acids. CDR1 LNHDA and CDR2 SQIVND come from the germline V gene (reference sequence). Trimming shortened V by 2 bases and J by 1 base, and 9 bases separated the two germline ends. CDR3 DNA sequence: TGTGCCAGTAGTATATCCGACATCAGCAATCAGCCCCAGCATTTT. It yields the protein CASSISDISNQPQHF.

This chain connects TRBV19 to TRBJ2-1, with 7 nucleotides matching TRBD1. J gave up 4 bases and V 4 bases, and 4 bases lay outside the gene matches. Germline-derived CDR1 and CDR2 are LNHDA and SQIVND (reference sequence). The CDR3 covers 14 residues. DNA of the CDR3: TGTGCCAGTAGTAGAAGGGGGCTATACAATGAGCAGTTCTTC. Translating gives CASSRRGLYNEQFF.

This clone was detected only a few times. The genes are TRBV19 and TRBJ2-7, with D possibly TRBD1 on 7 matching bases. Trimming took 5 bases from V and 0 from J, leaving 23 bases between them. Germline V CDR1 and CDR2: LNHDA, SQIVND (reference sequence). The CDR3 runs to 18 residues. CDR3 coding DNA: TGTGCCAGTAGTGCAGGAGGCAGGAGGGGGCAGAGCTCCTACGAGCAGTACTTC. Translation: CASSAGGRRGQSSYEQYF.

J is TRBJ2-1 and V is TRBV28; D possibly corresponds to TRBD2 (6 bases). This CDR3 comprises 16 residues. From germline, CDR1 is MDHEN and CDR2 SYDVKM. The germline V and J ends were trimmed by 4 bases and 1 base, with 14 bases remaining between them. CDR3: CASSWLARDSYNEQFF. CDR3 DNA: TGTGCCAGCAGTTGGCTAGCGCGTGATTCCTACAATGAGCAGTTCTTC.

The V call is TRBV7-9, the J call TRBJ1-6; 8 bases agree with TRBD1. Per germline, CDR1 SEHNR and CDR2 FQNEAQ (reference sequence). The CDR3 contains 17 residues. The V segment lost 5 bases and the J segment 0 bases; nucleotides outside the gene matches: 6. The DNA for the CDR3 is TGTGCCAGCAGCCCTTACGGACAGGGCTCCTATAATTCACCCCTCCACTTT. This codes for CASSPYGQGSYNSPLHF.

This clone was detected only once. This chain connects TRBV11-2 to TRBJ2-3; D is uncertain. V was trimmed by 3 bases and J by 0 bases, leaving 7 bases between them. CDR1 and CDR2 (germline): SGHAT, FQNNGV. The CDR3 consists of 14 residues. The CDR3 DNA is TGTGCCAGCAGCTTCTACGTTAGCACAGATACGCAGTATTTT. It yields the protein CASSFYVSTDTQYF.

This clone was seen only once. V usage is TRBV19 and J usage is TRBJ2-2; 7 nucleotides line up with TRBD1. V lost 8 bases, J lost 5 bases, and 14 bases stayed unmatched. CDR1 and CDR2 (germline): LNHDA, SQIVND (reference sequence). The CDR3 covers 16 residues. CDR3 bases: TGTGCCAGTCGACAGGGTAGGGAGTGGTGGACCGGGGAGCTGTTTTTT. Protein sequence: CASRQGREWWTGELFF.

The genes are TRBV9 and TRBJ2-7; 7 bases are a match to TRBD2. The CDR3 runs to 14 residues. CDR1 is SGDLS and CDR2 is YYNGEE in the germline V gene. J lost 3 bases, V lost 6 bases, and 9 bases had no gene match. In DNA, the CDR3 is TGTGCCAGCAACCCTGCGGGGGACGGCTACGAGCAGTACTTC. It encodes CASNPAGDGYEQYF.

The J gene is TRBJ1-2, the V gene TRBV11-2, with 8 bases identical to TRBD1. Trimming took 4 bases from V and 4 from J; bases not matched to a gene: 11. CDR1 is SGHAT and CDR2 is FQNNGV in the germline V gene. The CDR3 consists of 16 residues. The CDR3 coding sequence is TGTGCCAGCAGCTACACTATCGGCCAGGGGGCCTATGGCTACACCTTC. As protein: CASSYTIGQGAYGYTF.

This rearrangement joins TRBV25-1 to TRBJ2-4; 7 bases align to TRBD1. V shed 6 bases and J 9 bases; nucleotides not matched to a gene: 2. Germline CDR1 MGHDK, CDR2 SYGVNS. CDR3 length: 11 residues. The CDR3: CASRGGSIQYF. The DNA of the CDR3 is TGTGCCAGCAGAGGGGGCTCCATTCAGTACTTC.

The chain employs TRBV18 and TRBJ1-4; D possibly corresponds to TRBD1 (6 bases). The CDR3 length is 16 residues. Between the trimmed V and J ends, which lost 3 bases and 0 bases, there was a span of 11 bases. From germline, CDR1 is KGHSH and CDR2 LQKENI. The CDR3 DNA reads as TGTGCCAGCTCACCGGACAGAATCTCAACTAATGAAAAACTGTTTTTT. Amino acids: CASSPDRISTNEKLFF. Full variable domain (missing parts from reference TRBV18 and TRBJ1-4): NAGVMQNPRHLVRRRGQEARLRCSPMKGHSHVYWYRQLPEEGLKFMVYLQKENIIDESGMPKERFSAEFPKEGPSILRIQQVVRGDSAAYFCASSPDRISTNEKLFFGSGTQLSVL.